These 15 T cell receptor beta chains were all obtained from the same sample, sequenced in a study of blood T cell repertoires in COVID-19. Clones were read by immunoSEQ multiplex PCR, and TCRdb kept only the in-frame ones, dropping some. This table holds over 130,000 clones, 60% to 85% found once. Input material: peripheral blood. The receptors here all came from a woman over 75 with active or convalescent COVID-19.

The chain has TRBV23-1 and TRBJ1-5; tentative D call: TRBD1 (5 bases). TRBV23-1 is an ORF for which the function is uncertain. The CDR3 is 14 amino acids. V was clipped by 9 bases and J by 0 bases, with 12 bases between them. CDR3 protein: CASHGHDSNQPQHF. CDR3 in DNA: TGCGCCAGTCATGGACACGATAGCAATCAGCCCCAGCATTTT.

The chain has TRBV5-4 and TRBJ2-3; D ambiguous. The CDR3 is made up of 11 amino acids. Germline V CDR1 and CDR2: SGHNT, YYREEE (reference sequence). The V gene lost 4 bases and the J gene lost 11 bases, with 11 bases spanning the gap. In DNA form, the CDR3 reads TGTGCCAGCAGCCTAGGCGAGAGGCAGTATTTT. Amino acid sequence: CASSLGERQYF.

The rearrangement uses TRBV6-5 and TRBJ1-2, with 9 nucleotides matching TRBD1. Germline lookup yields CDR1 MNHEY and CDR2 SVGAGI. The CDR3 is 15 amino acids. With V trimmed by 7 bases and J by 7 bases, 13 bases remained unmatched. CDR3 nucleotide sequence: TGTGCCAGCACACTAAGAAGACAGGGGGACGGTGGCTACACCTTC. This sequence encodes CASTLRRQGDGGYTF.

This clone was counted between two and nine times. In nucleotides, the CDR3 is TGTGCCAGCAATCAGGACAGGGGAAATGGCTACACCTTC. It translates to CASNQDRGNGYTF. This sequence joins TRBV12-3 or TRBV12-4 and TRBJ1-2; TRBD1 matches 9 bases. The CDR3 is made up of 13 amino acids. The J segment lost 6 bases and the V segment lost 7 bases, leaving 6 bases of the junction unmatched.

V is TRBV3-1 (or the pseudogene TRBV3-2) and J is TRBJ1-5; D gene ambiguous. Germline CDR1 LGHDT, CDR2 YNNKEL (reference sequence). Trimming stripped 3 bases from V and 3 bases from J, with 12 bases between. This CDR3 region has 15 residues. This chain's CDR3 is CASSHSYGDNQPQHF. DNA of the CDR3: TGTGCCAGCAGCCACTCTTACGGGGACAATCAGCCCCAGCATTTT.

The table lists this clone with a count of one. The chain has TRBV28 and TRBJ1-4; 7 bases are shared with TRBD1. The CDR3 loop spans 15 amino acids. After removal of 1 base from V and 8 bases from J, the junction contained 7 bases not matched to a gene. From germline, CDR1 is MDHEN and CDR2 SYDVKM. The CDR3 region is CASSLFGGGKEKLFF. The CDR3 bases are TGTGCCAGCAGTTTATTCGGAGGGGGCAAGGAAAAACTGTTTTTT.

The genes are TRBV5-1 and TRBJ2-1; possible D gene TRBD2, 5 bases. Looked up from germline, CDR1 is SGHRS and CDR2 is YFSETQ. The CDR3 sequence is 16 residues long. V lost 1 base, J lost 1 base, and 12 bases lay in between. The CDR3 sequence: CASSLRGRRSYNEQFF. In DNA form, the CDR3 reads TGCGCCAGCAGCTTGAGAGGGCGCAGATCCTACAATGAGCAGTTCTTC.

This chain links TRBV6-2 or TRBV6-3 with TRBJ2-7; D perhaps matches TRBD1 (6 bases). The CDR3 runs 13 residues. Trimming shortened V by 5 bases and J by 6 bases, and 14 bases separated the two germline ends. Germline-derived CDR1 and CDR2 are MNHEY and SVGEGT. CDR3 nucleotides: TGTGCCAGCAGTAACGACAGGCTCGTCGAGCAGTACTTC. This translates into CASSNDRLVEQYF.

This chain joins TRBV2 and TRBJ2-2, with 12 nucleotides matching TRBD2. The germline gives CDR1 SNHLY, CDR2 FYNNEI. The CDR3 sequence is 15 residues long. The V segment lost 3 bases and the J segment 6 bases; nucleotides outside the gene matches: 2. In DNA form, the CDR3 reads TGTGCCAGCAGTGAGGCTAGCGGGGGGGCCGGGGAGCTGTTTTTT. It is translated as CASSEASGGAGELFF.

V is TRBV15 and J is TRBJ2-5; TRBD1 agrees at 10 bases. V lost 5 bases, J lost 2 bases, and 5 bases stayed unmatched. The CDR3 runs 15 residues. Germline V gives CDR1 LNHNV, CDR2 YYDKDF (reference sequence). Here the CDR3 DNA reads TGTGCCACCAGCGGCCGGGACAGGGGTCAAGAGACCCAGTACTTC. Its protein product is CATSGRDRGQETQYF.

The V gene is TRBV18, the J gene TRBJ2-6; 7 positions match TRBD2. The CDR3 length is 17 residues. Germline V gene lookup returns CDR1 KGHSH and CDR2 LQKENI. V lost 3 bases, J lost 4 bases, and 9 bases stayed unmatched. In DNA form, the CDR3 reads TGTGCCAGCTCACCTCCGGGAGGCGCGCCGGGGGCCAACGTCCTGACTTTC. This translates into CASSPPGGAPGANVLTF.

The J gene is TRBJ1-5, the V gene TRBV25-1, with 8 positions matching TRBD1. CDR1 is MGHDK, CDR2 SYGVNS, per germline. The ends lost 3 bases at V and 6 bases at J; junction bases unmatched: 7. The CDR3 is 15 amino acids. The DNA for the CDR3 is TGTGCCAGCAGTGACTCCTCAGGGGGCGTTCAGCCCCAGCATTTT. Its translation: CASSDSSGGVQPQHF.

This chain connects TRBV4-1 to TRBJ1-4; D ambiguous. The germline V gene encodes CDR1 MGHRA and CDR2 YSYEKL. The CDR3 has 15 residues. With 2 bases removed from V and 7 bases from J, the gap between germline ends came to 14 bases. The CDR3 DNA reads as TGCGCCAGCAGCCAACCCTCTCCGAGGTCTGAAAAACTGTTTTTT. Its translation is CASSQPSPRSEKLFF.

There are a few counts of this clone. The rearrangement uses TRBV9 and TRBJ1-3; TRBD1 is a possible D gene (6 bases). Per germline, CDR1 SGDLS and CDR2 YYNGEE. Trimming cost V 2 bases and J 0 bases, with 6 bases left between them. This CDR3 comprises 14 residues. The CDR3 loop is CASSVGHSGNTIYF. The CDR3 region has the DNA TGTGCCAGCAGCGTGGGACACTCTGGAAACACCATATATTTT. Using reference TRBV9 and TRBJ1-3 for the parts outside the CDR3, the full variable domain is DSGVTQTPKHLITATGQRVTLRCSPRSGDLSVYWYQQSLDQGLQFLIQYYNGEERAKGNILERFSAQQFPDLHSELNLSSLELGDSALYFCASSVGHSGNTIYFGEGSWLTVV.

V and J are TRBV9 and TRBJ1-4; 8 nucleotides match TRBD1. The V segment lost 3 bases and the J segment 8 bases; nucleotides outside the gene matches: 6. Germline CDR1 reads SGDLS; CDR2 reads YYNGEE. CDR3 length equals 14 residues. For the CDR3, the DNA is TGTGCCAGCAGCGCCGGACAGGGTACAGAAAAACTGTTTTTT. This sequence encodes CASSAGQGTEKLFF.